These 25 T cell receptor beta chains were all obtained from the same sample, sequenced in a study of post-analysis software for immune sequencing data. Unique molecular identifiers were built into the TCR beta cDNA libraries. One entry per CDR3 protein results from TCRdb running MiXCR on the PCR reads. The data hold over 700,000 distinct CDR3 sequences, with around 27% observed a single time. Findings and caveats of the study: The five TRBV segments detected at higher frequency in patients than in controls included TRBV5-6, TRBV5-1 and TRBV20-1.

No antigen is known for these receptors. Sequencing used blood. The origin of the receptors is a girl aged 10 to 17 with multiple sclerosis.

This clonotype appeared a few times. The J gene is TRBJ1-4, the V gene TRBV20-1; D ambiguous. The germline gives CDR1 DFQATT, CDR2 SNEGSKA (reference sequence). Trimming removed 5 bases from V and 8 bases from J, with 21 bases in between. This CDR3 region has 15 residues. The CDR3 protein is CSAPVVGPVGEKLFF. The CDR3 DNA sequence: TGCAGTGCTCCCGTTGTCGGCCCCGTAGGGGAAAAACTGTTTTTT.

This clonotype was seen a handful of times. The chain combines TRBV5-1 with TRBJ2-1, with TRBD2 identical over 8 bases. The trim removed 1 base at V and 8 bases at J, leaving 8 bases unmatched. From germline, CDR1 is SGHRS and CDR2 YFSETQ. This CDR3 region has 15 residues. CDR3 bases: TGCGCCAGCAGCTTGCGTAGCGGGGATATCCATGAGCAGTTCTTC. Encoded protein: CASSLRSGDIHEQFF.

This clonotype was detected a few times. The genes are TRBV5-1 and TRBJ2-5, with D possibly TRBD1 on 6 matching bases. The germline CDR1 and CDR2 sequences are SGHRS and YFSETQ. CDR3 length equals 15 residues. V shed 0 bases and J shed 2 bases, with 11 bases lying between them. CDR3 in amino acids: CASSLVARGQETQYF. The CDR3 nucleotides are TGCGCCAGCAGCTTGGTGGCCAGGGGTCAAGAGACCCAGTACTTC.

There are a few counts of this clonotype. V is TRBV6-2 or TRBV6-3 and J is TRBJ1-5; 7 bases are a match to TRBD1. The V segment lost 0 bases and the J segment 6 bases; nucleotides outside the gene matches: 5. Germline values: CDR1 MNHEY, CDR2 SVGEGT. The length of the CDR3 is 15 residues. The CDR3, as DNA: TGTGCCAGCAGTTACTCTGACAGGGCCGCTCAGCCCCAGCATTTT. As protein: CASSYSDRAAQPQHF.

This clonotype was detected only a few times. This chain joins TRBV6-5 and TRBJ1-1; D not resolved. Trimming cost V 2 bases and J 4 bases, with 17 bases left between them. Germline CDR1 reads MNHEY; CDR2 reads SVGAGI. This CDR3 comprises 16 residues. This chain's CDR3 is CASSYRRGPGGTEAFF. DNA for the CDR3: TGTGCCAGCAGTTACCGGCGGGGTCCCGGAGGCACTGAAGCTTTCTTT.

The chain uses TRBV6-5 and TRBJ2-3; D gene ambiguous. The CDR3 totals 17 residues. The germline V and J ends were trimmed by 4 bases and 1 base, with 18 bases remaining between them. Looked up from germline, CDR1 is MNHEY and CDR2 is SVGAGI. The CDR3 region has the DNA TGTGCCAGCAGTTCCTTAAGGGCGGTTTGGGGCACAGATACGCAGTATTTT. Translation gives CASSSLRAVWGTDTQYF.

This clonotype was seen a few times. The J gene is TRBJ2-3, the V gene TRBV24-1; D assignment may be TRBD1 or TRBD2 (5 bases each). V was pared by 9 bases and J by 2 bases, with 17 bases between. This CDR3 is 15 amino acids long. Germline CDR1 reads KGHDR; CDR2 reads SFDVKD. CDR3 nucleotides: TGTGCCACCGAGGGACGGGACGGACACACAGATACGCAGTATTTT. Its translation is CATEGRDGHTDTQYF.

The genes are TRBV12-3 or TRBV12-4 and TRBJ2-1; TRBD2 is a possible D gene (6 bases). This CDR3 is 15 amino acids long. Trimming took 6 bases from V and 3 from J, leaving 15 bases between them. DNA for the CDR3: TGTGCCAGCAGCTTAAGGACTATGAACTACAATGAGCAGTTCTTC. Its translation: CASSLRTMNYNEQFF.

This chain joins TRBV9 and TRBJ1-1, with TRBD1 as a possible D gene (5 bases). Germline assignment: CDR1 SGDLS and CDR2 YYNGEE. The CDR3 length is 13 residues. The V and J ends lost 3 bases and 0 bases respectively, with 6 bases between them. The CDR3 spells CASSGGMNTEAFF. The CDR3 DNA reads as TGTGCCAGCAGCGGGGGGATGAACACTGAAGCTTTCTTT.

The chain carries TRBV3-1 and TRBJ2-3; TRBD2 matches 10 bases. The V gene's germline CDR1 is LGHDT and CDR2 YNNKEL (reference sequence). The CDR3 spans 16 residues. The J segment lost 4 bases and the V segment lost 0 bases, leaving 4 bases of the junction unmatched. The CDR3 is CASSQEAGGPPDTQYF. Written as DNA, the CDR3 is TGTGCCAGCAGCCAAGAAGCGGGGGGGCCCCCAGATACGCAGTATTTT.

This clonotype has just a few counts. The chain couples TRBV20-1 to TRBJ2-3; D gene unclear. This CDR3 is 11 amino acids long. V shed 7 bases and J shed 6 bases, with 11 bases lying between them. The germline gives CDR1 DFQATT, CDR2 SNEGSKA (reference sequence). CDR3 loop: CSGSTGDTQYF. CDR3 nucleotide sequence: TGCAGTGGTTCAACTGGGGATACGCAGTATTTT.

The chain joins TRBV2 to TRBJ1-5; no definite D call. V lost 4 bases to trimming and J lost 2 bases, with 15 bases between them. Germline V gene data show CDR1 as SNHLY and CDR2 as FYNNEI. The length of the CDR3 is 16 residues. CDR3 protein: CASSASRASGNQPQHF. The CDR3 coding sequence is TGTGCCAGCAGTGCCTCAAGGGCGTCGGGCAATCAGCCCCAGCATTTT.

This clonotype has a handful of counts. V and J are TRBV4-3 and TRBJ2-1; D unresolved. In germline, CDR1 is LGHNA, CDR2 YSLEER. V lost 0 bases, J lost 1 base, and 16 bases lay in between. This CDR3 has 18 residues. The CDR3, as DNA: TGCGCCAGCAGCCAAGATCCCGCACCCGAATATTCCTACAATGAGCAGTTCTTC. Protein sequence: CASSQDPAPEYSYNEQFF.

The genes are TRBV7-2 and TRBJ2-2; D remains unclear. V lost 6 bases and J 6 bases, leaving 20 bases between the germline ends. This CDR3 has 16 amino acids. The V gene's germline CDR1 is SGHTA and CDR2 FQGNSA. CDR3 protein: CASSPGRTIPAGELFF. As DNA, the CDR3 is TGTGCCAGCAGTCCGGGCAGGACCATCCCGGCCGGGGAGCTGTTTTTT. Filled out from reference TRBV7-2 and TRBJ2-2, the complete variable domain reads GAGVSQSPSNKVTEKGKDVELRCDPISGHTALYWYRQSLGQGLEFLIYFQGNSAPDKSGLPSDRFSAERTGGSVSTLTIQRTQQEDSAVYLCASSPGRTIPAGELFFGEGSRLTVL.

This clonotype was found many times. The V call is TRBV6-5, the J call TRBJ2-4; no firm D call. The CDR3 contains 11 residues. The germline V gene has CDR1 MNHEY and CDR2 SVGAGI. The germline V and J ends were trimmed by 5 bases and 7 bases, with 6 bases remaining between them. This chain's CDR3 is CASSDQNIQYF. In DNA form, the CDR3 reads TGTGCCAGCAGTGACCAGAACATTCAGTACTTC.

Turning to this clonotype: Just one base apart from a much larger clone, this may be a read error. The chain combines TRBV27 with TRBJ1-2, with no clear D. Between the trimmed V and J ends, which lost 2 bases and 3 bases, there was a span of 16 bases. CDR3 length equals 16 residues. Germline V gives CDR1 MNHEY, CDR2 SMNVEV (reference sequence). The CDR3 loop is CASSLRRATTHYGYTF. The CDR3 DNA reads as TGTGCCAGCAGTTTACGAAGAGCCACGACCCACTATGGCTACACCTTC.

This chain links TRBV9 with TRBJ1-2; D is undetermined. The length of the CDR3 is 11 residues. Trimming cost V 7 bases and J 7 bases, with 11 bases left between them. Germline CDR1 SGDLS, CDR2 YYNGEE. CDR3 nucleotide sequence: TGTGCCAGCTACTCAGCGCCTGGCTACACCTTC. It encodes CASYSAPGYTF.

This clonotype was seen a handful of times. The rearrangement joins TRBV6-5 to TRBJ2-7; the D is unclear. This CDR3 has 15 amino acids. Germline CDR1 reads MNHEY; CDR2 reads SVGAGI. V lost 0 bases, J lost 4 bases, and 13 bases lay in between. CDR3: CASSYSWDLEYEQYF. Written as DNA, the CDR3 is TGTGCCAGCAGTTACTCATGGGATTTAGAATACGAGCAGTACTTC.

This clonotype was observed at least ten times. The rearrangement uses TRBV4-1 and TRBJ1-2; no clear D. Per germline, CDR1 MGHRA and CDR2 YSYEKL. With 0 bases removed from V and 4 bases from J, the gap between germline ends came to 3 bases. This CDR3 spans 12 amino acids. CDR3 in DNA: TGCGCCAGCAGCCAAGACATCTATGGCTACACCTTC. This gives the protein CASSQDIYGYTF.

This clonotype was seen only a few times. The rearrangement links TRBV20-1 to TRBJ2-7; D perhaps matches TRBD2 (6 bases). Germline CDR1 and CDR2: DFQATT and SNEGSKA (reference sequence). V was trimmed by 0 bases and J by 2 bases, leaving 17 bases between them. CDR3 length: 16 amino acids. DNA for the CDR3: TGCAGTGCTAGAGATCTGAGGAGGGCTAATGCCTACGAGCAGTACTTC. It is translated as CSARDLRRANAYEQYF.

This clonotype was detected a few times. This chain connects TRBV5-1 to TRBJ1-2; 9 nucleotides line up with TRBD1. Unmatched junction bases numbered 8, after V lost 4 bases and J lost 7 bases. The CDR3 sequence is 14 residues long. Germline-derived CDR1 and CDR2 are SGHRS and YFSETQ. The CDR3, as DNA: TGCGCCAGCAGCCAACGGACAGGGGAAGGTGGCTACACCTTC. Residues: CASSQRTGEGGYTF.

CDR3 sequence: CASSEELAGVIINPYNEQFF. The DNA for the CDR3 is TGTGCCAGCAGTGAAGAACTAGCGGGAGTAATAATCAACCCCTACAATGAGCAGTTCTTC. The rearrangement joins TRBV6-1 to TRBJ2-1; 11 bases match TRBD2. This CDR3 has 20 amino acids. V dropped 1 base and J dropped 2; count of bases not matched to a gene: 13. Germline CDR1 MNHNS, CDR2 SASEGT.

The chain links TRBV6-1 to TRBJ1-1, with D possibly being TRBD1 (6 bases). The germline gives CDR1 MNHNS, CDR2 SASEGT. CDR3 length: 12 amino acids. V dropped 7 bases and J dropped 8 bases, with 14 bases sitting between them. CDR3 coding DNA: TGTGCCAGCAATTACGGGACACGGGAAGCTTTCTTT. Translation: CASNYGTREAFF.

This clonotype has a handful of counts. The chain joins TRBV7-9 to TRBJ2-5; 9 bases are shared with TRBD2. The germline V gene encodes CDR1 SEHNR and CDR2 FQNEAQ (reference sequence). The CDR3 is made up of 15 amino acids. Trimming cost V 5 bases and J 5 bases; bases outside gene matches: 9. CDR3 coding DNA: TGTGCCAGCAGCCCCAGGGAGCGGGGGGACGAGACCCAGTACTTC. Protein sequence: CASSPRERGDETQYF. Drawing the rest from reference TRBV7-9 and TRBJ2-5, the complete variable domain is DTGVSQNPRHKITKRGQNVTFRCDPISEHNRLYWYRQTLGQGPEFLTYFQNEAQLEKSRLLSDRFSAERPKGSFSTLEIQRTEQGDSAMYLCASSPRERGDETQYFGPGTRLLVL.

Here the CDR3 reads CASSQAVSSGGASSYNEQFF. The CDR3, as DNA: TGCGCCAGCAGCCAAGCGGTTAGTAGCGGGGGGGCGAGCTCCTACAATGAGCAGTTCTTC. This chain uses TRBV4-1 with TRBJ2-1, with 11 bases aligning to TRBD2. There are 20 residues in the CDR3. V was pared by 1 base and J by 0 bases, with 11 bases of the junction left unmatched. CDR1 MGHRA and CDR2 YSYEKL come from the germline V gene.